This T cell receptor (beta chain) came from a study of beta chain features in type 1 diabetes. The investigators reverse transcribed all of the isolated RNA, so they sequenced expressed TCRB transcripts. Some clones are missing from TCRdb's copy, which holds only in-frame ones; the method was immunoSEQ multiplex PCR. Here the sample spans 70,000 to 95,000 clones, 30% to 40% being singletons. This CDR3 contains 15 residues. The V gene's germline CDR1 is LGHNA and CDR2 YSLEER. Between the trimmed V and J ends, which lost 0 bases and 4 bases, there was a span of 12 bases. This clone was detected only a few times.

Sequencing was carried out using stem cell memory CD4+ T cells from blood. The clonotype was recovered from a woman between 18 and 30 years old in good health. The chain links TRBV4-3 to TRBJ1-2; no clear D. Here the CDR3 reads CASSQDHSSAYGYTF. For the CDR3, the DNA is TGCGCCAGCAGCCAAGATCACAGCTCAGCCTATGGCTACACCTTC.